The rows below give T cell receptor beta chains drawn from one sample of a study of CD8 T cells in ankylosing spondylitis. TCRdb reprocessed the 5' RACE reads via MiXCR and lists one record per CDR3 protein. In the table there are around 440,000 distinct CDR3 sequences, approximately 17% of which are singletons. Sequencing was carried out using blood, either unsorted or a sorted T cell fraction (not recorded which). The receptors originated from a male donor with ankylosing spondylitis. Each CDR3 is given with its conserved first and last residue. The D gene is left open where the match is weak. Not every row has a clone size; where given, it reads once, few, many or a size class.

d_call: TRBD2
clone_size: few
v_call: TRBV25-1
j_call: TRBJ2-3
cdr3_nt: TGTGCCAGCAGTGAATCCCGAACAGCGGGAGCGACAGATACGCAGTATTTT
cdr3_aa: CASSESRTAGATDTQYF

d_call: TRBD2
clone_size: .
v_call: TRBV7-3
j_call: TRBJ2-7
cdr3_nt: TGTGCCAGCAGCCAGACAGCGGGAGACTCCTACGAGCAGTACTTC
cdr3_aa: CASSQTAGDSYEQYF

d_call: .
clone_size: .
v_call: TRBV20-1
j_call: TRBJ1-6
cdr3_nt: TGCAGTGCTAGAGCCGGGGCCACCCCATCCAATTCACCCCTCCACTTT
cdr3_aa: CSARAGATPSNSPLHF

d_call: .
clone_size: few
v_call: TRBV9
j_call: TRBJ2-3
cdr3_nt: TGTGCCAGCAGCAGAGAGGAGGGCAGATCCACAGATACGCAGTATTTT
cdr3_aa: CASSREEGRSTDTQYF

d_call: TRBD1
clone_size: few
v_call: TRBV7-8
j_call: TRBJ1-6
cdr3_nt: TGTGCCAGCAGCTCCGGGACAGGGGCCTATTCACCCCTCCACTTT
cdr3_aa: CASSSGTGAYSPLHF

d_call: TRBD2
clone_size: .
v_call: TRBV6-1
j_call: TRBJ2-3
cdr3_nt: TGTGCCAGCACCCCCCGACTAGCGGGAGGGTCAGATACGCAGTATTTT
cdr3_aa: CASTPRLAGGSDTQYF

d_call: TRBD2
clone_size: .
v_call: TRBV2
j_call: TRBJ2-3
cdr3_nt: TGTGCCAGCAGGTCGGATAGCGGGGGAGTTACAGATACGCAGTATTTT
cdr3_aa: CASRSDSGGVTDTQYF

d_call: TRBD2
clone_size: few
v_call: TRBV5-1
j_call: TRBJ2-1
cdr3_nt: TGCGCCAGCAGCCATCTAGCGGGAGCGTGGTACAATGAGCAGTTCTTC
cdr3_aa: CASSHLAGAWYNEQFF

d_call: TRBD2
clone_size: .
v_call: TRBV4-3
j_call: TRBJ2-5
cdr3_nt: TGCGCCAGCAGCCGCGGGACTAGCGGGTCAGGTGTGGAGACCCAGTACTTC
cdr3_aa: CASSRGTSGSGVETQYF

d_call: .
clone_size: many
v_call: TRBV7-8
j_call: TRBJ1-5
cdr3_nt: TGTGCCAGCAGCTTAGAAGCCAGGGTCTTGAATCAGCCCCAGCATTTT
cdr3_aa: CASSLEARVLNQPQHF

d_call: .
clone_size: many
v_call: TRBV7-2
j_call: TRBJ1-6
cdr3_nt: TGTGCCAGCAGCTTAGCTGGACAATTGAAATCACCCCTCCACTTT
cdr3_aa: CASSLAGQLKSPLHF

d_call: .
clone_size: .
v_call: TRBV20-1
j_call: TRBJ2-7
cdr3_nt: TGCAGTGCTAGCGCATATACAGGCCTCTCCTACGAGCAGTACTTC
cdr3_aa: CSASAYTGLSYEQYF

d_call: TRBD2
clone_size: .
v_call: TRBV4-3
j_call: TRBJ2-2
cdr3_nt: TGCGCCAGCAGCCAAGATGGTCCCCAAGGAGGGTGGGGGGGCACCGGGGAGCTGTTTTTT
cdr3_aa: CASSQDGPQGGWGGTGELFF

d_call: TRBD2
clone_size: .
v_call: TRBV5-1
j_call: TRBJ2-7
cdr3_nt: TGCGCCAGCATGAGGACTAGCGGGAGCTACGAGCAGTACTTC
cdr3_aa: CASMRTSGSYEQYF

d_call: TRBD2
clone_size: few
v_call: TRBV5-4
j_call: TRBJ2-1
cdr3_nt: TGTGCCAGCAGCTCTGGGTTCGGGCTAGCGGGAGGCAATGAGCAGTTCTTC
cdr3_aa: CASSSGFGLAGGNEQFF

d_call: TRBD2
clone_size: few
v_call: TRBV20-1
j_call: TRBJ2-1
cdr3_nt: TGCAGTGCTTTACTGGGGCTAGCGGAGGACTCCTCCTACAATGAGCAGTTCTTC
cdr3_aa: CSALLGLAEDSSYNEQFF

d_call: .
clone_size: few
v_call: TRBV12-3/TRBV12-4
j_call: TRBJ1-1
cdr3_nt: TGTGCCAGCAGTTTCGAGGTTGGGGACACTGAAGCTTTCTTT
cdr3_aa: CASSFEVGDTEAFF

d_call: .
clone_size: few
v_call: TRBV12-3/TRBV12-4
j_call: TRBJ2-2
cdr3_nt: TGTGCCAGCAGTTTGAGGGGGAGGTGGGAGCTGTTTTTT
cdr3_aa: CASSLRGRWELFF

d_call: .
clone_size: many
v_call: TRBV2
j_call: TRBJ1-6
cdr3_nt: TGTGCCAGCAGTGGGGGGAGCTCCTATAATTCACCCCTCCACTTT
cdr3_aa: CASSGGSSYNSPLHF

d_call: TRBD2
clone_size: many
v_call: TRBV12-3/TRBV12-4
j_call: TRBJ2-7
cdr3_nt: TGTGCCAGCAGTCGACTAGCGGGCTACGAGCAGTACTTC
cdr3_aa: CASSRLAGYEQYF

d_call: .
clone_size: many
v_call: TRBV29-1
j_call: TRBJ2-1
cdr3_nt: TGCAGCTTTGACGAAGGCTACAATGAGCAGTTCTTC
cdr3_aa: CSFDEGYNEQFF

d_call: TRBD2
clone_size: few
v_call: TRBV27
j_call: TRBJ2-1
cdr3_nt: TGTGCCAGCAGTCCCCTGGGAGCGGGGAGGTATGAGCAGTTCTTC
cdr3_aa: CASSPLGAGRYEQFF

d_call: .
clone_size: .
v_call: TRBV7-2
j_call: TRBJ2-3
cdr3_nt: TGTGCCAGCAGTTCCCTAGCCGTAAGCACAGATACGCAGTATTTT
cdr3_aa: CASSSLAVSTDTQYF

d_call: .
clone_size: .
v_call: TRBV7-2
j_call: TRBJ1-2
cdr3_nt: TGTGCCAGCAGCTTAGTCGATACAGCCTATGGCTACACCTTC
cdr3_aa: CASSLVDTAYGYTF

d_call: TRBD2
clone_size: .
v_call: TRBV11-2
j_call: TRBJ2-5
cdr3_nt: TGTGCCAGCAGCTTACGACCTAGCGGGAGGGAGGGAGAGACCCAGTACTTC
cdr3_aa: CASSLRPSGREGETQYF

d_call: .
clone_size: .
v_call: TRBV5-1
j_call: TRBJ2-3
cdr3_nt: TGCGCCAGCAGCTTGCGGCCGGATACTAGCACAGATACGCAGTATTTT
cdr3_aa: CASSLRPDTSTDTQYF

d_call: .
clone_size: .
v_call: TRBV7-8
j_call: TRBJ2-7
cdr3_nt: TGTGCCAGCAGCTCGGGCGGGTCCCCCTACGAGCAGTACTTC
cdr3_aa: CASSSGGSPYEQYF

d_call: TRBD2
clone_size: few
v_call: TRBV5-6
j_call: TRBJ2-2
cdr3_nt: TGTGCCAGCAGGCGGCTAGCGGGAGACACCGGGGAGCTGTTTTTT
cdr3_aa: CASRRLAGDTGELFF

d_call: .
clone_size: .
v_call: TRBV12-3/TRBV12-4
j_call: TRBJ1-4
cdr3_nt: TGTGCCAGCAGGAGGGTCGGGCCTAATGAAAAACTGTTTTTT
cdr3_aa: CASRRVGPNEKLFF

d_call: TRBD1
clone_size: few
v_call: TRBV6-2/TRBV6-3
j_call: TRBJ1-5
cdr3_nt: TGTGCCAGCAGTTACCAACCGGGACAGCCATATCAGCCCCAGCATTTT
cdr3_aa: CASSYQPGQPYQPQHF

d_call: .
clone_size: .
v_call: TRBV29-1
j_call: TRBJ2-7
cdr3_nt: TGCAGCGTTGACCGGGGGAATAACGAGCAGTACTTC
cdr3_aa: CSVDRGNNEQYF

d_call: TRBD2
clone_size: .
v_call: TRBV10-2
j_call: TRBJ2-7
cdr3_nt: TGCGCCAGCAGGGAAGCGGCTAGCGGGGGCCGGGAGCAGTACTTC
cdr3_aa: CASREAASGGREQYF

d_call: .
clone_size: few
v_call: TRBV5-1
j_call: TRBJ2-3
cdr3_nt: TGCGCCAGCCGGACTGGCAGCACAGATACGCAGTATTTT
cdr3_aa: CASRTGSTDTQYF

d_call: TRBD2
clone_size: .
v_call: TRBV5-1
j_call: TRBJ2-3
cdr3_nt: TGCGCCAGCAGCTTGGCTATATGGGGGGGTGTAGATACGCAGTATTTT
cdr3_aa: CASSLAIWGGVDTQYF

d_call: .
clone_size: .
v_call: TRBV4-1
j_call: TRBJ2-1
cdr3_nt: TGCGCCAGCAGCCAAGTTGATTTAGTCTCCCTCTCCTACAATGAGCAGTTCTTC
cdr3_aa: CASSQVDLVSLSYNEQFF

d_call: TRBD2
clone_size: few
v_call: TRBV5-6
j_call: TRBJ2-5
cdr3_nt: TGTGCCAGCAGCGGGCTACTAGCGGGGGGAGTAGAGACCCAGTACTTC
cdr3_aa: CASSGLLAGGVETQYF

d_call: .
clone_size: few
v_call: TRBV5-1
j_call: TRBJ1-5
cdr3_nt: TGCGCCAGCAGCTTGGCCGGGGAGAAGGGTCAGCCCCAGCATTTT
cdr3_aa: CASSLAGEKGQPQHF

d_call: TRBD2
clone_size: few
v_call: TRBV7-9
j_call: TRBJ2-7
cdr3_nt: TGTGCCAGCAGCTCCGGGGTAGCGGGATCCTACGAGCAGTACTTC
cdr3_aa: CASSSGVAGSYEQYF

d_call: .
clone_size: few
v_call: TRBV20-1
j_call: TRBJ2-1
cdr3_nt: TGCAGTGTTCCGGGGGCTAGCGCCCCGCATGGAACGTCCTACAATGAGCAGTTCTTC
cdr3_aa: CSVPGASAPHGTSYNEQFF

d_call: .
clone_size: few
v_call: TRBV20-1
j_call: TRBJ1-1
cdr3_nt: TGCAGTGCTGAACCCGGGACGGACGAAGCTTTCTTT
cdr3_aa: CSAEPGTDEAFF

d_call: .
clone_size: many
v_call: TRBV29-1
j_call: TRBJ2-3
cdr3_nt: TGCAGCGTGGGGAGAGCTGGGGACACAGATACGCAGTATTTT
cdr3_aa: CSVGRAGDTDTQYF

d_call: TRBD1
clone_size: .
v_call: TRBV19
j_call: TRBJ1-6
cdr3_nt: TGTGCCAGTAGTCCCTCCCATCGGACAGGGACAGGCTCACCCCTCCACTTT
cdr3_aa: CASSPSHRTGTGSPLHF

d_call: .
clone_size: many
v_call: TRBV7-2
j_call: TRBJ1-4
cdr3_nt: TGTGCCAGCAGCTCCCAGGGGAGGAAACTGTTTTTT
cdr3_aa: CASSSQGRKLFF

d_call: TRBD2
clone_size: .
v_call: TRBV5-6
j_call: TRBJ2-3
cdr3_nt: TGTGCCAGCAGATTAGCGGGAGGGCCGATAGATACGCAGTATTTT
cdr3_aa: CASRLAGGPIDTQYF

d_call: TRBD1
clone_size: .
v_call: TRBV4-1
j_call: TRBJ1-2
cdr3_nt: TGCGCCAGCAGCCATACCCCAGGGGGGCAAACCTATGGCTACACCTTC
cdr3_aa: CASSHTPGGQTYGYTF

d_call: TRBD2
clone_size: many
v_call: TRBV7-3
j_call: TRBJ2-1
cdr3_nt: TGTGCCAGCAGCTTATGGTTAGCGGGGGGCCCATATAACTACAATGAGCAGTTCTTC
cdr3_aa: CASSLWLAGGPYNYNEQFF

d_call: .
clone_size: .
v_call: TRBV28
j_call: TRBJ1-1
cdr3_nt: TGTGCCAGCAGTTTGGGGCATAACACTGAAGCTTTCTTT
cdr3_aa: CASSLGHNTEAFF

d_call: .
clone_size: .
v_call: TRBV5-1
j_call: TRBJ2-1
cdr3_nt: TGCGCCAGCAGGTCGGGTCAGGGCGCTGGGAATGAGCAGTTCTTC
cdr3_aa: CASRSGQGAGNEQFF

d_call: .
clone_size: .
v_call: TRBV3-1
j_call: TRBJ1-1
cdr3_nt: TGTGCCAGCAGCCAACGGGACGGGAACACTGAAGCTTTCTTT
cdr3_aa: CASSQRDGNTEAFF